Each of the 30 T cell receptor beta chains below was sequenced from the same sample in a study of T cells in Graves' hyperthyroidism and ophthalmopathy. RNA transcripts served as the template for amplifying TCR beta CDR3 regions. The TCR CDR3 was amplified in a first-round RT-PCR using the HTBI primer set. TCRdb itself ran the multiplex PCR reads through MiXCR, one entry per CDR3 protein. Of under 550,000 distinct CDR3 sequences in the sample, 15% to 20% were seen once. Sequencing input: blood. All receptors derive from a middle-aged man with Graves' ophthalmopathy.

The chain joins TRBV5-1 to TRBJ1-2; D is undetermined. CDR3 size: 13 residues. CDR1 is SGHRS and CDR2 is YFSETQ in the germline V gene. The ends were cut back, 2 bases at V and 4 bases at J, with 9 bases in the middle. Here the CDR3 reads CASSFTKTYGYTF. CDR3 in DNA: TGCGCCAGCAGCTTCACAAAAACCTATGGCTACACCTTC.

This clonotype was seen repeatedly, ten times or more. The rearrangement joins TRBV3-1 to TRBJ2-5, with no clear D. Trimming shortened V by 1 base and J by 4 bases, and 10 bases separated the two germline ends. This CDR3 has 14 residues. CDR1 is LGHDT and CDR2 is YNNKEL in the germline V gene (reference sequence). CDR3 bases: TGTGCCAGCAGCCAAGGCATCCTCAGAGAGACCCAGTACTTC. Protein product: CASSQGILRETQYF.

This clonotype was recorded many times. The CDR3 reads CASSYSSSGRATEQFF. CDR3 in DNA: TGTGCCAGCAGTTACTCGAGTAGCGGGAGGGCCACTGAGCAGTTCTTC. The J gene is TRBJ2-1, the V gene TRBV6-2 or TRBV6-3; TRBD2 matches 11 bases. Trimming removed 0 bases from V and 9 bases from J; junction bases left unmatched: 7. Germline V lookup: CDR1 MNHEY, CDR2 SVGEGT. The CDR3 has 16 amino acids.

This clonotype has ten or more counts. J is TRBJ1-4 and V is TRBV5-1, with 11 bases fitting TRBD1. Germline assignment: CDR1 SGHRS and CDR2 YFSETQ. V trimming: 5 bases; J trimming: 3 bases; junction bases outside the gene matches: 6. The CDR3 is made up of 16 amino acids. In DNA, the CDR3 is TGCGCCAGCAGTACCGGACAGGGGGCATCTAATGAAAAACTGTTTTTT. It translates to CASSTGQGASNEKLFF.

This chain joins TRBV5-1 and TRBJ2-7; TRBD1 matches 8 bases. The V gene's germline CDR1 is SGHRS and CDR2 YFSETQ. CDR3 length equals 18 residues. J gave up 2 bases and V 4 bases, and 17 bases lay outside the gene matches. This CDR3 reads CASSAFNDPDRDPYEQYF. The CDR3 DNA follows: TGCGCCAGCAGCGCGTTTAATGATCCGGACAGGGACCCCTACGAGCAGTACTTC.

In this sample, this clonotype turned up a few times. The chain carries TRBV20-1 and TRBJ2-3; TRBD2 aligns across 8 bases. After removal of 3 bases from V and 5 bases from J, the junction contained 16 bases not matched to a gene. Germline-derived CDR1 and CDR2 are DFQATT and SNEGSKA (reference sequence). The CDR3 extends over 17 amino acids. CDR3: CSASAVGPAGELDTQYF. DNA for the CDR3: TGCAGTGCTAGCGCAGTGGGGCCAGCGGGAGAGTTAGATACGCAGTATTTT.

A single count supports this clonotype. The chain couples TRBV6-5 to TRBJ1-5; D remains unclear. Trimming pared 2 bases from V and 11 bases from J, leaving 13 bases between. The germline gives CDR1 MNHEY, CDR2 SVGAGI. This CDR3 spans 13 amino acids. Here the CDR3 DNA reads TGTGCCAGCAGTTACGGTCCGGGTGGGGCCCAGCATTTT. Its protein product is CASSYGPGGAQHF.

This clonotype showed up just once. V gene TRBV6-2 or TRBV6-3 combines with J gene TRBJ2-4, with a tentative D call TRBD1 (6 bases). Germline V CDR1 and CDR2: MNHEY, SVGEGT. The CDR3 has 13 amino acids. The ends were cut back, 8 bases at V and 7 bases at J, with 15 bases in the middle. The CDR3 DNA reads as TGTGCCAGCGCCCGTGGAACAGGGAACATTCAGTACTTC. Protein sequence: CASARGTGNIQYF.

The chain links TRBV10-3 to TRBJ1-1, with TRBD1 matching 9 bases. After removal of 0 bases from V and 5 bases from J, the junction contained 4 bases not matched to a gene. The CDR3 covers 15 residues. Germline V gene data show CDR1 as ENHRY and CDR2 as SYGVKD. The DNA of the CDR3 is TGTGCCATCAGTGAGTCTGGGACAGGGTTGACTGAAGCTTTCTTT. Translation gives CAISESGTGLTEAFF.

V and J are TRBV7-9 and TRBJ1-1; D is unclear. The length of the CDR3 is 14 residues. Germline V lookup: CDR1 SEHNR, CDR2 FQNEAQ (reference sequence). Trimming took 4 bases from V and 0 from J, leaving 9 bases between them. This CDR3 is CASSYIRVNTEAFF. DNA of the CDR3: TGTGCCAGCAGCTATATAAGAGTGAACACTGAAGCTTTCTTT. Based on the CDR3 plus reference TRBV7-9 and TRBJ1-1, the full variable domain is DTGVSQNPRHKITKRGQNVTFRCDPISEHNRLYWYRQTLGQGPEFLTYFQNEAQLEKSRLLSDRFSAERPKGSFSTLEIQRTEQGDSAMYLCASSYIRVNTEAFFGQGTRLTVV.

The chain has TRBV7-9 and TRBJ2-6; D unclear. Trimming left V 5 bases short and J 0 bases short, with 11 bases between. This CDR3 region has 16 residues. Per germline, CDR1 SEHNR and CDR2 FQNEAQ (reference sequence). CDR3 sequence reads: CASSHNKGSGANVLTF. In DNA, the CDR3 is TGTGCCAGCAGCCACAATAAGGGCTCTGGGGCCAACGTCCTGACTTTC. Variable domain in full (rest from reference TRBV7-9 and TRBJ2-6): DTGVSQNPRHKITKRGQNVTFRCDPISEHNRLYWYRQTLGQGPEFLTYFQNEAQLEKSRLLSDRFSAERPKGSFSTLEIQRTEQGDSAMYLCASSHNKGSGANVLTFGAGSRLTVL.

The chain is built from TRBV6-5 and TRBJ2-3; 8 bases map to TRBD2. The trim removed 2 bases at V and 6 bases at J, leaving 4 bases unmatched. The germline gives CDR1 MNHEY, CDR2 SVGAGI. The CDR3 runs to 14 residues. The CDR3 DNA follows: TGTGCCAGCAGTTACGCGGGAGGATCGGATACGCAGTATTTT. This codes for CASSYAGGSDTQYF.

The sample holds many counts of this clonotype. This chain joins TRBV12-3 or TRBV12-4 and TRBJ2-1; tentative D call: TRBD2 (5 bases). The V end was cut by 6 bases, the J end by 2 bases, with 14 bases between. The CDR3 is 15 amino acids. CDR3 amino acids: CASSSGEYPYNEQFF. The CDR3 DNA follows: TGTGCCAGCAGCTCCGGGGAGTACCCCTACAATGAGCAGTTCTTC.

The table lists this clonotype with a few counts. V usage is TRBV12-3 or TRBV12-4 and J usage is TRBJ1-1, with D tentatively TRBD1 (6 bases). V lost 3 bases and J 3 bases, leaving 20 bases between the germline ends. This CDR3 comprises 17 residues. CDR3 DNA sequence: TGTGCCAGCAGTTTGAGGGGGTGGGGGGCCCGGGACACTGAAGCTTTCTTT. It yields the protein CASSLRGWGARDTEAFF.

This clonotype was seen only a few times. CDR3 region: CASSSQGFTGELFF. In DNA form, the CDR3 reads TGTGCCAGCAGTTCACAGGGATTCACCGGGGAGCTGTTTTTT. The chain has TRBV12-3 or TRBV12-4 and TRBJ2-2; tentatively, D is TRBD1 (6 bases). Deletions cut 4 bases from V and 4 bases from J, with 10 bases between. This CDR3 comprises 14 residues.

The chain is built from TRBV20-1 and TRBJ2-3, with 11 positions matching TRBD2. Germline CDR1 is DFQATT and CDR2 is SNEGSKA (reference sequence). Trimming at V came to 2 bases and at J to 5 bases, leaving 0 bases not matched to a gene. There are 13 residues in the CDR3. The CDR3 region is CSARLAGGDTQYF. The DNA for the CDR3 is TGCAGTGCTAGACTAGCGGGAGGAGATACGCAGTATTTT.

This clonotype was recorded a few times. The rearrangement links TRBV9 to TRBJ2-1, with D possibly being TRBD1 or TRBD2 (5 bases each). CDR1 is SGDLS and CDR2 is YYNGEE in the germline V gene. V was trimmed by 6 bases and J by 2 bases, leaving 18 bases between them. The CDR3 sequence is 16 residues long. The CDR3 DNA reads TGTGCCAGCACCCTTGGGACGCCTGGGGCCTACAATGAGCAGTTCTTC. Translation gives CASTLGTPGAYNEQFF. The entire variable domain, with the rest obtained from reference TRBV9 and TRBJ2-1, is as follows: DSGVTQTPKHLITATGQRVTLRCSPRSGDLSVYWYQQSLDQGLQFLIQYYNGEERAKGNILERFSAQQFPDLHSELNLSSLELGDSALYFCASTLGTPGAYNEQFFGPGTRLTVL.

This clonotype was picked up many times. The J gene is TRBJ2-1, the V gene TRBV5-1; TRBD2 agrees at 13 bases. CDR3 size: 17 residues. Germline CDR1 reads SGHRS; CDR2 reads YFSETQ. The trim removed 0 bases at V and 5 bases at J, leaving 5 bases unmatched. The CDR3 is CASSLGRTSGSDNEQFF. The CDR3 bases are TGCGCCAGCAGCTTGGGGCGGACTAGCGGGAGCGACAATGAGCAGTTCTTC. The whole variable domain, filled in from reference TRBV5-1 and TRBJ2-1, reads KAGVTQTPRYLIKTRGQQVTLSCSPISGHRSVSWYQQTPGQGLQFLFEYFSETQRNKGNFPGRFSGRQFSNSRSEMNVSTLELGDSALYLCASSLGRTSGSDNEQFFGPGTRLTVL.

The table lists this clonotype with a few counts. V gene TRBV12-3 or TRBV12-4 combines with J gene TRBJ1-6; 7 bases are a match to TRBD1. V dropped 8 bases and J dropped 6; count of bases not matched to a gene: 7. This CDR3 region has 14 residues. In nucleotides, the CDR3 is TGTGCCAGCCAAATACAGGGGCGTAATTCACCCCTCCACTTT. Translated, it gives CASQIQGRNSPLHF.

A few counts support this clonotype. The CDR3 loop is CAISESVTLSYEQYF. The CDR3 bases are TGTGCCATCAGTGAGTCAGTCACCCTCTCCTACGAGCAGTACTTC. The chain employs TRBV10-3 and TRBJ2-7; no reliable D call. The CDR3 runs 15 residues. Germline assignment: CDR1 ENHRY and CDR2 SYGVKD. V was pared by 0 bases and J by 0 bases, with 9 bases between.

This clonotype has a handful of counts. V and J are TRBV5-4 and TRBJ2-1; 9 bases agree with TRBD2. The CDR3 spans 16 residues. Germline values: CDR1 SGHNT, CDR2 YYREEE (reference sequence). V lost 3 bases to trimming and J lost 7 bases; unmatched junction nucleotides: 11. CDR3 in DNA: TGTGCCAGCAGCTCGGGTGGCGGGGGGGCGTGGAATGAGCAGTTCTTC. Encoded protein: CASSSGGGGAWNEQFF. Full variable domain (missing parts from reference TRBV5-4 and TRBJ2-1): ETGVTQSPTHLIKTRGQQVTLRCSSQSGHNTVSWYQQALGQGPQFIFQYYREEENGRGNFPPRFSGLQFPNYSSELNVNALELDDSALYLCASSSGGGGAWNEQFFGPGTRLTVL.

In its sample, this clonotype was seen many times. The chain has TRBV3-1 and TRBJ1-1; 7 bases map to TRBD1. This CDR3 has 14 residues. The germline gives CDR1 LGHDT, CDR2 YNNKEL (reference sequence). Unmatched junction bases numbered 5, after V lost 1 base and J lost 6 bases. CDR3 sequence: CASSQAYRGPEAFF. The DNA for the CDR3 is TGTGCCAGCAGCCAAGCCTACAGGGGTCCTGAAGCTTTCTTT.

There are many counts of this clonotype. The genes are TRBV3-1 and TRBJ1-1; D call uncertain. Germline V CDR1 and CDR2: LGHDT, YNNKEL (reference sequence). The CDR3 totals 14 residues. The germline V and J ends were trimmed by 4 bases and 4 bases, with 13 bases remaining between them. The CDR3: CASSPGFPATEAFF. CDR3 nucleotides: TGTGCCAGCAGCCCGGGCTTCCCAGCCACTGAAGCTTTCTTT. The full variable domain, in which reference TRBV3-1 and TRBJ1-1 provide the parts outside the CDR3, is DTAVSQTPKYLVTQMGNDKSIKCEQNLGHDTMYWYKQDSKKFLKIMFSYNNKELIINETVPNRFSPKSPDKAHLNLHINSLELGDSAVYFCASSPGFPATEAFFGQGTRLTVV.

The rearrangement links TRBV7-2 to TRBJ2-5; 9 bases are a match to TRBD1. This CDR3 contains 15 residues. The junction had 8 bases not matched to a gene; V was cut back by 5 bases and J by 4 bases. From germline, CDR1 is SGHTA and CDR2 FQGNSA. The CDR3 DNA reads as TGTACCAGCAGCGAACAGGGGGCGAGGGGAGAGACCCAGTACTTC. Translation gives CTSSEQGARGETQYF.

The rearrangement joins TRBV28 to TRBJ1-2; unclear D gene. Trimming stripped 4 bases from V and 2 bases from J, with 8 bases between. From germline, CDR1 is MDHEN and CDR2 SYDVKM. The CDR3 is 13 amino acids. The CDR3, as DNA: TGTGCCAGCAGTTATCCTTTGAACTATGGCTACACCTTC. It yields the protein CASSYPLNYGYTF.

Many counts were recorded for this clonotype. The rearrangement links TRBV7-2 to TRBJ2-1; tentative D call: TRBD1 (5 bases). Per the germline V gene, CDR1 is SGHTA and CDR2 is FQGNSA. With 2 bases removed from V and 5 bases from J, the gap between germline ends came to 10 bases. The CDR3 is 14 amino acids. The CDR3 region is CASSLNQGNNEQFF. DNA for the CDR3: TGTGCCAGCAGCTTAAACCAGGGAAACAATGAGCAGTTCTTC.

This clonotype was seen many times. This sequence joins TRBV12-3 or TRBV12-4 and TRBJ2-7, with D uncertain. V lost 1 base, J lost 5 bases, and 9 bases lay in between. The length of the CDR3 is 13 residues. CDR3 coding DNA: TGTGCCAGCAGTTTAGTCGCTGGGCACGAGCAGTACTTC. This translates into CASSLVAGHEQYF.

Worth noting for this clonotype: The junction departs from germline at one end; a sequencing error may be responsible. The CDR3: CANSSGQGVSGYGYTF. CDR3 in DNA: TGCGCCAACAGCTCCGGACAGGGAGTTAGTGGCTATGGCTACACCTTC. This chain connects TRBV5-1 to TRBJ1-2, with TRBD1 identical over 8 bases. The germline V gene has CDR1 SGHRS and CDR2 YFSETQ. This CDR3 has 16 residues.

This chain joins TRBV5-1 and TRBJ2-7; 12 nucleotides match TRBD2. The V gene end was trimmed by 4 bases and the J gene end by 2 bases; junction bases not matched to a gene: 4. CDR1 is SGHRS and CDR2 is YFSETQ in the germline V gene. The CDR3 has 15 residues. CDR3 nucleotides: TGCGCCAGCAGCACCGGACTAGCGGGGACCTACGAGCAGTACTTC. This codes for CASSTGLAGTYEQYF.

The rearrangement links TRBV30 to TRBJ2-5; D uncertain. Looked up from germline, CDR1 is GTSNPN and CDR2 is SVGIG (reference sequence). V was clipped by 0 bases and J by 1 base, with 6 bases between them. The CDR3 has 13 residues. As DNA, the CDR3 is TGTGCCTGGAGTGTCCTACTCCAAGAGACCCAGTACTTC. It codes for CAWSVLLQETQYF. Variable domain in full (rest from reference TRBV30 and TRBJ2-5): SQTIHQWPATLVQPVGSPLSLECTVEGTSNPNLYWYRQAAGRGLQLLFYSVGIGQISSEVPQNLSASRPQDRQFILSSKKLLLSDSGFYLCAWSVLLQETQYFGPGTRLLVL.